These 13 T cell receptor beta chains were all obtained from the same sample, sequenced in a study of blood T cell repertoires in COVID-19. Assay used: immunoSEQ multiplex PCR; TCRdb lists only in-frame clones, some missing. The table shows 220,000 or so clones, with around 89% occurring only once. Specimen: PBMCs or T cells enriched from blood (not recorded which). The receptors were gathered from a man in his thirties or forties who had been exposed to COVID-19.

The rearrangement uses TRBV28 and TRBJ2-5, with D possibly matching TRBD1 (6 bases). V lost 6 bases, J lost 4 bases, and 15 bases lay in between. The CDR3 consists of 14 residues. Per the germline V gene, CDR1 is MDHEN and CDR2 is SYDVKM. CDR3 loop: CASSPGHPLETQYF. For the CDR3, the DNA is TGTGCCAGCAGCCCGGGACACCCATTAGAGACCCAGTACTTC.

This rearrangement joins TRBV5-6 to TRBJ1-1, with TRBD1 as a possible D gene (5 bases). CDR1 SGHDT and CDR2 YYEEEE come from the germline V gene. The CDR3 spans 15 residues. The V gene lost 0 bases and the J gene lost 3 bases, with 12 bases spanning the gap. The CDR3 reads CASSLVRQPDTEAFF. Here the CDR3 DNA reads TGTGCCAGCAGCTTGGTTCGACAGCCCGACACTGAAGCTTTCTTT. Complete variable domain (other parts from reference TRBV5-6 and TRBJ1-1): DAGVTQSPTHLIKTRGQQVTLRCSPKSGHDTVSWYQQALGQGPQFIFQYYEEEERQRGNFPDRFSGHQFPNYSSELNVNALLLGDSALYLCASSLVRQPDTEAFFGQGTRLTVV.

This chain uses TRBV9 with TRBJ2-3; 9 bases align to TRBD1. Trimming at V came to 4 bases and at J to 9 bases, leaving 18 bases not matched to a gene. This CDR3 region has 17 residues. Germline loops: CDR1 SGDLS, CDR2 YYNGEE. The DNA for the CDR3 is TGTGCCAGCAGCATTACCGGGACAGGGACCCGAAGGGCCACGCAGTATTTT. It specifies CASSITGTGTRRATQYF.

This chain links TRBV4-1 with TRBJ1-3, with D uncertain. CDR1 and CDR2 from the germline V gene are MGHRA and YSYEKL. This CDR3 region has 17 residues. The V end was cut by 1 base, the J end by 2 bases, with 15 bases between. CDR3 in DNA: TGCGCCAGCAGCCAAGGATTGTTGAGTAGCACTGGAAACACCATATATTTT. Amino acids: CASSQGLLSSTGNTIYF.

The V call is TRBV14, the J call TRBJ1-2; D unresolved. The CDR3 is made up of 12 amino acids. V shed 1 base and J shed 7 bases, with 7 bases lying between them. The germline gives CDR1 SGHDN, CDR2 FVKESK. The CDR3 here is CASSQAGFGYTF. The CDR3 DNA reads as TGTGCCAGCAGCCAAGCGGGGTTTGGCTACACCTTC.

This chain links TRBV9 with TRBJ2-1; D ambiguous. V lost 4 bases and J 5 bases, leaving 16 bases between the germline ends. CDR3 length equals 15 residues. Germline CDR1 SGDLS, CDR2 YYNGEE. The CDR3: CASSPRPFRDNEQFF. DNA of the CDR3: TGTGCCAGCAGCCCACGACCCTTCCGGGACAATGAGCAGTTCTTC.

V is TRBV5-4 and J is TRBJ1-1, with D possibly matching TRBD1 (6 bases). Germline-derived CDR1 and CDR2 are SGHNT and YYREEE (reference sequence). The V and J ends lost 0 bases and 5 bases respectively, with 14 bases between them. This CDR3 comprises 15 residues. CDR3 DNA: TGTGCCAGCAGCTTGGTTCGGGGGGCGGATACTGAAGCTTTCTTT. Translated, it gives CASSLVRGADTEAFF.

The V gene is TRBV5-1, the J gene TRBJ2-3; D might be TRBD2 (7 bases). Germline CDR1 reads SGHRS; CDR2 reads YFSETQ. V was shortened by 4 bases and J by 5 bases, with 20 bases between the two germline ends. CDR3 length: 16 residues. CDR3 sequence: CASSPDVGGLRDTQYF. The CDR3 coding sequence is TGCGCCAGCAGCCCCGATGTGGGGGGGCTCAGAGATACGCAGTATTTT.

The rearrangement uses TRBV10-2 and TRBJ2-1, with TRBD1 matching 7 bases. This CDR3 has 16 amino acids. The junction had 15 bases not matched to a gene; V was cut back by 6 bases and J by 7 bases. The germline CDR1 and CDR2 sequences are WSHSY and SAAADI. The CDR3 bases are TGCGCCAGCAGCGCCCAAAGACAGGGACCGAAGAATGAGCAGTTCTTC. This encodes CASSAQRQGPKNEQFF.

The chain links TRBV30 to TRBJ1-1; possible D gene TRBD1, 5 bases. The germline CDR1 and CDR2 sequences are GTSNPN and SVGIG (reference sequence). The CDR3 has 13 amino acids. Trimming left V 0 bases short and J 6 bases short, with 11 bases between. As DNA, the CDR3 is TGTGCCTGGAGTGTAGGGGTCCTCGCTGAAGCTTTCTTT. Its protein product is CAWSVGVLAEAFF.

V and J are TRBV29-1 and TRBJ2-5, with D maybe TRBD2 (5 bases). Germline V gene data show CDR1 as SQVTM and CDR2 as ANQGSEA. The CDR3 has 12 residues. V lost 8 bases and J lost 3, with 13 bases in between. This CDR3 is CSLYGEKETQYF. The CDR3 bases are TGCAGCCTGTACGGGGAAAAAGAGACCCAGTACTTC.

The chain has TRBV3-1 (or the pseudogene TRBV3-2) and TRBJ2-3; D remains unclear. V gave up 5 bases and J gave up 0 bases, with 9 bases separating them. This CDR3 spans 14 amino acids. The V gene's germline CDR1 is LGHDT and CDR2 YNNKEL (reference sequence). CDR3 in DNA: TGTGCCAGCAGCTACTATCTTAGCACAGATACGCAGTATTTT. Its protein is CASSYYLSTDTQYF.

This clone appeared a few times. CDR3 sequence reads: CASSQDAGVSNSPLHF. CDR3 nucleotides: TGCGCCAGCAGCCAAGATGCAGGGGTGTCCAACTCACCCCTCCACTTT. This rearrangement joins TRBV4-3 to TRBJ1-6; tentatively, D is TRBD1 (6 bases). The CDR3 is 16 residues long. V gave up 0 bases and J gave up 10 bases, with 16 bases separating them. Germline values: CDR1 LGHNA, CDR2 YSLEER.